The clone carrying this T cell receptor beta chain was counted only a few times. This entry belongs to a study of blood T cell repertoires in COVID-19. Study in general: PBMCs, B-cell-depleted T cells, or T cells provided the cDNA or gDNA that made up the material.

Under the authors' procedure: Amplification from reference gene primers served as the basis for estimated nucleated cell counts. Libraries were prepared by immunoSEQ multiplex PCR; TCRdb keeps only in-frame clonotypes and omits some of them. V, J and clone size are taken as reported in that table, and D and trimming were inferred from the DNA itself. The sample lists over 110,000 clones, 88% seen once, with roughly 1.5% in the top ten. CDR3 length: 14 residues. Trimming took 6 bases from V and 6 from J; bases not matched to a gene: 11. CDR1 and CDR2 from the germline V gene are SNHLY and FYNNEI. The receptor was derived from a woman aged 45-60 years with acute or convalescent COVID-19. V gene TRBV2 combines with J gene TRBJ2-7, with TRBD1 matching 7 bases. The specimen sequenced was peripheral blood. CDR3 sequence reads: CASRAPATGLEQYF. The CDR3 region has the DNA TGTGCCAGCAGAGCCCCCGCGACAGGGCTCGAGCAGTACTTC.